This T cell receptor (beta chain) was profiled in a study of tumor-infiltrating lymphocytes in primary liver carcinoma. Unsorted whole blood supplied the RNA, and germline DNA was extracted too. They drew about 3.8 milliliters of peripheral blood before surgery. Total RNA amounting to about 520 ng was the source from which TCR beta cDNA was made with a constant-region primer. Three nested multiplex PCR rounds, a slightly modified ARM-PCR method, built the TCR beta libraries. Running nine to ten cycles apiece, the first two PCR rounds relied on TRBV1-TRBV30 forward primers together with a C-beta reverse primer. One entry per CDR3 protein results from TCRdb running MiXCR on the multiplex PCR reads. The profile shows about 210,000 distinct CDR3 sequences, roughly two thirds of them singletons. The V segment lost 0 bases and the J segment 6 bases; nucleotides outside the gene matches: 1. CDR3 length: 15 amino acids. CDR1 and CDR2 from the germline V gene are GTSNPN and SVGIG (reference sequence).

Sequencing input: peripheral blood. The TCR sequence derives from an older woman with primary liver carcinoma and hepatitis B virus infection. The chain couples TRBV30 to TRBJ2-2, with 13 nucleotides matching TRBD2. The CDR3 region has the DNA TGTGCCTGGAGTGTACTAGCGGGAGGGCCCGGGGAGCTGTTTTTT. The encoded protein is CAWSVLAGGPGELFF.